This record looks at one T cell receptor beta chain sequence and its context. This sample is drawn from a study of OX40 agonist ivuxolimab in advanced cancers. Study as a whole: From roughly 23 to 90 years was the age range, with a mean of 60 years, and 70% to 85% were male.

Generated by immunoSEQ multiplex PCR, the TCRdb table keeps only in-frame clones and is missing some. The table includes tens of thousands of clones, roughly nine tenths detected once. Source: CD4+ or CD8+ T cells sorted from blood, taken in a trial of the OX40 agonist ivuxolimab. This receptor was obtained from an adult with an advanced solid tumor such as melanoma, head and neck, liver or kidney cancer.

CDR3 region: CASSPAGGAGDNEQFF. In DNA form, the CDR3 reads TGTGCCAGCAGCCCAGCTGGGGGGGCCGGTGACAATGAGCAGTTCTTC. The chain recombines TRBV7-9 with TRBJ2-1; weak D call: TRBD2 (7 bases). Looked up from germline, CDR1 is SEHNR and CDR2 is FQNEAQ (reference sequence). This CDR3 contains 16 residues. Trimming cost V 5 bases and J 5 bases, with 19 bases left between them.